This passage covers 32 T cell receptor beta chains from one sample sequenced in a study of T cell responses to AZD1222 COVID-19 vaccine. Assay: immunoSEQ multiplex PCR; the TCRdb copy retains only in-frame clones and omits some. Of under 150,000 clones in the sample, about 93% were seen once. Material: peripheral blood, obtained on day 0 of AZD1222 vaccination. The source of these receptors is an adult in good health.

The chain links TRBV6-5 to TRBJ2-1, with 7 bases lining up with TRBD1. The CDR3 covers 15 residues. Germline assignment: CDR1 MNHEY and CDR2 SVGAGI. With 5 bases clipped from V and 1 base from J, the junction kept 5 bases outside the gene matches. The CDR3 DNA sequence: TGTGCCAGCAGTAGACAGGGTAGGTCCTACAATGAGCAGTTCTTC. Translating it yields CASSRQGRSYNEQFF.

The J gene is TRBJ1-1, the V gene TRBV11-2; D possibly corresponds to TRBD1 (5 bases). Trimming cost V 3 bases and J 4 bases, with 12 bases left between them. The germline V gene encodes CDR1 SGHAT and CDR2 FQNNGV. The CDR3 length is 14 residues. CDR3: CASSLGPEGTEAFF. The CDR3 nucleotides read TGTGCCAGCAGCTTGGGACCCGAGGGCACTGAAGCTTTCTTT.

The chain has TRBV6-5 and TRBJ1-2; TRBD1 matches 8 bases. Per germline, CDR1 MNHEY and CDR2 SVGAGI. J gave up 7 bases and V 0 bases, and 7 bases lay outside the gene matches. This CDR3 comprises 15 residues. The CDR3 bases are TGTGCCAGCAGTTACTCTTTCACAGGGGGGCTTGGCTACACCTTC. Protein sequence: CASSYSFTGGLGYTF.

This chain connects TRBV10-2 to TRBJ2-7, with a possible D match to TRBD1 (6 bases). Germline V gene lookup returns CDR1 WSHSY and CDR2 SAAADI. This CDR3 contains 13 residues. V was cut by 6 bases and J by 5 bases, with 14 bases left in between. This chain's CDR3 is CASSEVDRNEQYF. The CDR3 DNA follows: TGCGCCAGCAGCGAAGTAGACAGGAACGAGCAGTACTTC.

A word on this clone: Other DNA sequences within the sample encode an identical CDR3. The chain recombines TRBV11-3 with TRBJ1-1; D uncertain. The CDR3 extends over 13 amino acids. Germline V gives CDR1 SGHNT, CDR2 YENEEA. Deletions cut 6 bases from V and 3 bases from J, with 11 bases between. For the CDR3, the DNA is TGTGCCAGCAGTTTAACACCTTACACTGAAGCTTTCTTT. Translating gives CASSLTPYTEAFF.

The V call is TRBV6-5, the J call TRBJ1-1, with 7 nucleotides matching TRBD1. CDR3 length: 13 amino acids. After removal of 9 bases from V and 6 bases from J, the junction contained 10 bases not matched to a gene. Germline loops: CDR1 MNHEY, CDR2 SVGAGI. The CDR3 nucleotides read TGTGCCAGTAGCCTACAGGGGTGGGCTGAAGCTTTCTTT. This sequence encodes CASSLQGWAEAFF.

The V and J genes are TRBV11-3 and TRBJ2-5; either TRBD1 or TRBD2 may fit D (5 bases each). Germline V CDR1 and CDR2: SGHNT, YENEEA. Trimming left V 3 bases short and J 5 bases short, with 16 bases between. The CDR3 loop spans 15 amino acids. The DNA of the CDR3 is TGTGCCAGCAGCTTGGGGACGGGAATAGGGGAGACCCAGTACTTC. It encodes CASSLGTGIGETQYF.

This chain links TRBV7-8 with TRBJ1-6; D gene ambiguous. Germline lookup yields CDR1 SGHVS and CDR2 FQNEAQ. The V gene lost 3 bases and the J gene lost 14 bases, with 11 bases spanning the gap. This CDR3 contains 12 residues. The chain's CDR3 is CASSLTRLALHF. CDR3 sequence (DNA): TGTGCCAGCAGCTTGACGAGGCTGGCCCTCCACTTT.

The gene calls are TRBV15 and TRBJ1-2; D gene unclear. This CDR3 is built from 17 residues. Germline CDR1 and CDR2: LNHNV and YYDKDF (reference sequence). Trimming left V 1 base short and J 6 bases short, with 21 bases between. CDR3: CATSRASLSAGSNGYTF. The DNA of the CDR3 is TGTGCCACCAGCAGAGCCTCCCTGAGCGCGGGGTCGAATGGCTACACCTTC.

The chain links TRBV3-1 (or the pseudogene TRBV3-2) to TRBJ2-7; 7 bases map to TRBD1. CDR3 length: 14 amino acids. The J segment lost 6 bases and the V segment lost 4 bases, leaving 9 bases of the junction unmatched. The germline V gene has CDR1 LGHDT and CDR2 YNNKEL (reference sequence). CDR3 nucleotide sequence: TGTGCCAGCAGCCCGAGACAGGGAGAGGGCGAGCAGTACTTC. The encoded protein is CASSPRQGEGEQYF.

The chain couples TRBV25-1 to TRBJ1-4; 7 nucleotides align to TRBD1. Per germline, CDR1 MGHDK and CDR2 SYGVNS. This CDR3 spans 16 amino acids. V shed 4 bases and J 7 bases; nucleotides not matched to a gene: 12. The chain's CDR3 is CASSAWQGGGLEKLFF. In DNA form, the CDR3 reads TGTGCCAGCAGTGCCTGGCAGGGGGGTGGGCTTGAAAAACTGTTTTTT.

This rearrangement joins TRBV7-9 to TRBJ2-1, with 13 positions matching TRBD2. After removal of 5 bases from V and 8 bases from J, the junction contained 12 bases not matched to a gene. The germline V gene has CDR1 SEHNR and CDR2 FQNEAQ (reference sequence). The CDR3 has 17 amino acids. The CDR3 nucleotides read TGTGCCAGCAGCCCCGGGACTAGCGGGGCCGGCGGCGATGAGCAGTTCTTC. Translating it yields CASSPGTSGAGGDEQFF.

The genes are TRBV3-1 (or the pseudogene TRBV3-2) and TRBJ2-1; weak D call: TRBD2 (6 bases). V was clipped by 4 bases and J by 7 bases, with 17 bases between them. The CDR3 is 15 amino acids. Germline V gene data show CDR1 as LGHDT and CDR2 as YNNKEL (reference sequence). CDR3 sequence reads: CASSLSSGLSNEQFF. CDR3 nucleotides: TGTGCCAGCAGCCTCTCATCGGGACTTTCAAATGAGCAGTTCTTC.

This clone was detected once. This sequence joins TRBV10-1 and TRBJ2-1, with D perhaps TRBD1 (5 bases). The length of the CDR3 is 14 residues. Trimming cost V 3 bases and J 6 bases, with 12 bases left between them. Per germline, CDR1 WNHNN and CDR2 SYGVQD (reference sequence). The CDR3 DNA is TGCGCCAGCAGTGAAGGGGTCCTACCCAATGAGCAGTTCTTC. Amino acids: CASSEGVLPNEQFF.

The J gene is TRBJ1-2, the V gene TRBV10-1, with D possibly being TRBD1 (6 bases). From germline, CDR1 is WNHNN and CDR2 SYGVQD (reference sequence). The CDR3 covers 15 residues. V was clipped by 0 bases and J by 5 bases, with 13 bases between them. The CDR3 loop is CASSESGGPRYGYTF. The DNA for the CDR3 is TGCGCCAGCAGTGAGTCTGGGGGGCCAAGATATGGCTACACCTTC.

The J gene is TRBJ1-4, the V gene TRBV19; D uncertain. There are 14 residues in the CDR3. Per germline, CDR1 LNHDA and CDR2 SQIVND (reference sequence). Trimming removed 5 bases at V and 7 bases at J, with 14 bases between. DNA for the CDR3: TGTGCCAGTAGTCCGGACCGCCTTCTTGAAAAACTGTTTTTT. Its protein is CASSPDRLLEKLFF.

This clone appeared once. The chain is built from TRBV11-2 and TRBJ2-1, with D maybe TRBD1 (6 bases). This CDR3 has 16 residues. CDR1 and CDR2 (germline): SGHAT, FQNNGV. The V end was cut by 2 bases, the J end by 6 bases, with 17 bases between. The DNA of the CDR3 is TGTGCCAGCAGCTTAAAGGGGGTAGGGCTGTTCAATGAGCAGTTCTTC. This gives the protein CASSLKGVGLFNEQFF. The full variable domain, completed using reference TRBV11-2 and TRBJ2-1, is EAGVAQSPRYKIIEKRQSVAFWCNPISGHATLYWYQQILGQGPKLLIQFQNNGVVDDSQLPKDRFSAERLKGVDSTLKIQPAKLEDSAVYLCASSLKGVGLFNEQFFGPGTRLTVL.

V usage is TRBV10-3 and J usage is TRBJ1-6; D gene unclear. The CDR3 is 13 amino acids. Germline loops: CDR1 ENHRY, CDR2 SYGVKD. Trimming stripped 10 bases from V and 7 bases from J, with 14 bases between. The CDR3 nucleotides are TGTGCCACCTATTCGGCGGGGAATTCACCCCTCCACTTT. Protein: CATYSAGNSPLHF.

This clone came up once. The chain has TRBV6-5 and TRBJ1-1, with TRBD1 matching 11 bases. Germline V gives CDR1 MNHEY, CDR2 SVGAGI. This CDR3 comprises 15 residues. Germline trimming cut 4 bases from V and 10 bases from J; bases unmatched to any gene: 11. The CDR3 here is CASSSRPDRGRPAFF. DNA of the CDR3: TGTGCCAGCAGTTCACGCCCGGACAGGGGGCGGCCAGCTTTCTTT.

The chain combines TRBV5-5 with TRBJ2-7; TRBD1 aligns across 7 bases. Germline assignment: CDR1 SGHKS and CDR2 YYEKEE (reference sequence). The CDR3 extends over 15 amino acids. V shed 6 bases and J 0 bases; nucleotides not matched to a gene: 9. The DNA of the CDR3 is TGTGCCAGCACCCCCTGGGACAGCAGCTCCTACGAGCAGTACTTC. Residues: CASTPWDSSSYEQYF.

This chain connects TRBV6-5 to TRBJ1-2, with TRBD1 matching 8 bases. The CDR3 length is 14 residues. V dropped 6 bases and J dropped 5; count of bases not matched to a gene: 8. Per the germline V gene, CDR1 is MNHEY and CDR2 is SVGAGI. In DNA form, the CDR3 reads TGTGCCAGCAGAATACAGGGGGTTCCTTATGGCTACACCTTC. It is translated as CASRIQGVPYGYTF.

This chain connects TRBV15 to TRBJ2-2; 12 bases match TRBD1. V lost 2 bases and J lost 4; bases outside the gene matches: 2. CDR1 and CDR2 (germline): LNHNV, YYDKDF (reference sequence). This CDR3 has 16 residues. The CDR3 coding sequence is TGTGCCACCAGCAGACGGGACAGGGGGCTCACCGGGGAGCTGTTTTTT. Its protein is CATSRRDRGLTGELFF.

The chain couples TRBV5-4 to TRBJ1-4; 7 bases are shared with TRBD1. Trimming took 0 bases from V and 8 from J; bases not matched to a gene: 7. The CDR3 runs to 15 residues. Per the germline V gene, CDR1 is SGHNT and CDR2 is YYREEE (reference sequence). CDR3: CASSLVAGGKEKLFF. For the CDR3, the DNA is TGTGCCAGCAGCTTGGTTGCAGGGGGTAAAGAAAAACTGTTTTTT.

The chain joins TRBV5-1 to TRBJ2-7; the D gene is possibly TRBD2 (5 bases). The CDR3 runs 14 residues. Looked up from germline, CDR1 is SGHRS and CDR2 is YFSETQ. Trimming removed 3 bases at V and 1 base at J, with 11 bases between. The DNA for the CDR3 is TGCGCCAGCAGCTGGGCCGGGATTTCCTACGAGCAGTACTTC. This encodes CASSWAGISYEQYF.

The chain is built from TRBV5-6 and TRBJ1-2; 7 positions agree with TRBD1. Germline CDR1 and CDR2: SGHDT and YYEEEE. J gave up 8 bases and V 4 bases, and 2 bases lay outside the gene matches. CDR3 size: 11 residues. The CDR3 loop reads CASSRDRGYTF. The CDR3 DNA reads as TGTGCCAGCAGCAGGGACAGAGGCTACACCTTC.

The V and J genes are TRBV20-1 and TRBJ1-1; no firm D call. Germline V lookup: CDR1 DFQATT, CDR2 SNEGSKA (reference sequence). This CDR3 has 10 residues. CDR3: CRSMNTEAFF. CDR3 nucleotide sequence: TGCAGGTCCATGAACACTGAAGCTTTCTTT.

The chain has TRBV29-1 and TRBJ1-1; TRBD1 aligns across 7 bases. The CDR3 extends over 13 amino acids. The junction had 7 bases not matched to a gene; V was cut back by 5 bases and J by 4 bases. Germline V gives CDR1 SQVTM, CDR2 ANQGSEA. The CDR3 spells CSVRGQGATEAFF. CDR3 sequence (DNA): TGCAGCGTTAGGGGGCAGGGAGCCACTGAAGCTTTCTTT.

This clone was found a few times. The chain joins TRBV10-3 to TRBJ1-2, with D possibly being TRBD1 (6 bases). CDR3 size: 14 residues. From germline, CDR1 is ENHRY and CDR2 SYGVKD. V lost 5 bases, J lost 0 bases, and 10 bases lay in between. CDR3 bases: TGTGCCATCAGTTTACAGGGCGCTAACTATGGCTACACCTTC. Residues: CAISLQGANYGYTF.

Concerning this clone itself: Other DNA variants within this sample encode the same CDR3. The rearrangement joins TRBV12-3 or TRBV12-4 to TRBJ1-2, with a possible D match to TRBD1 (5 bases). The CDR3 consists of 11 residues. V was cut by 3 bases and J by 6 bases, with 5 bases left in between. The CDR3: CASSLGHGYTF. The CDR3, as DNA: TGTGCCAGCAGTTTGGGACATGGCTACACCTTC.

The CDR3 loop is CASSASATNEKLFF. CDR3 nucleotide sequence: TGCGCCAGCAGTGCTTCTGCAACTAATGAAAAACTGTTTTTT. V is TRBV10-1 and J is TRBJ1-4; D call uncertain. Trimming took off 4 bases at V and 0 bases at J, with 6 bases between the two ends. CDR1 WNHNN and CDR2 SYGVQD come from the germline V gene (reference sequence). CDR3 length equals 14 residues.

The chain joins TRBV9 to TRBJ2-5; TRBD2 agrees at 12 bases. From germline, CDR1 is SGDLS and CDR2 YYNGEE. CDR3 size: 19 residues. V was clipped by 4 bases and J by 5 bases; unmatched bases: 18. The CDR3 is CASSSPRGLAGGQGETQYF. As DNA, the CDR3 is TGTGCCAGCAGCTCCCCCCGGGGGCTAGCGGGGGGGCAGGGGGAGACCCAGTACTTC.

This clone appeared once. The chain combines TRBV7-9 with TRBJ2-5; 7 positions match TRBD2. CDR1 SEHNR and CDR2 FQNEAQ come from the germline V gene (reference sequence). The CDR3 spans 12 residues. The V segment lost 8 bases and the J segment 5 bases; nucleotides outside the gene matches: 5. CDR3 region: CASDDGGETQYF. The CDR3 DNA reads TGTGCCAGCGATGACGGGGGGGAGACCCAGTACTTC.